This entry lists 24 T cell receptor beta chains sequenced from one sample in a study of shared T cell receptors in the human thymus. Method: immunoSEQ multiplex PCR; TCRdb's copy keeps in-frame clones and lacks some. The table lists under 450,000 clones, more than 85% of them singletons. Sequenced material: thymocytes. Receptors were obtained from a human donor.

The chain joins TRBV28 to TRBJ1-5, with D maybe TRBD1 (5 bases). The germline V and J ends were trimmed by 8 bases and 13 bases, with 18 bases remaining between them. Germline lookup yields CDR1 MDHEN and CDR2 SYDVKM. This CDR3 spans 12 amino acids. CDR3 protein: CASCSGWGPQHF. The CDR3 coding sequence is TGTGCCAGCTGCAGTGGTTGGGGCCCTCAGCATTTT.

The rearrangement links TRBV7-2 to TRBJ2-7; the D is unclear. CDR1 is SGHTA and CDR2 is FQGNSA in the germline V gene. The CDR3 extends over 13 amino acids. The ends were cut back, 1 base at V and 7 bases at J, with 11 bases in the middle. Here the CDR3 DNA reads TGTGCCAGCAGCTTAGAGGTGTTGTGGGAGCAGTACTTC. Encoded protein: CASSLEVLWEQYF.

This clone was observed a single time. The V gene is TRBV4-2, the J gene TRBJ1-4; the match to TRBD1 covers 7 bases. CDR1 and CDR2 (germline): LGHNA, YNFKEQ. Losses at the gene ends were 0 bases for V and 1 base for J; bases not matched to a gene: 11. This CDR3 spans 19 amino acids. In DNA, the CDR3 is TGTGCCAGCAGCCAAGATCTCGGCAGGGGGGATGGAACTAATGAAAAACTGTTTTTT. It codes for CASSQDLGRGDGTNEKLFF.

V is TRBV10-3 and J is TRBJ2-3; 9 nucleotides line up with TRBD2. Germline CDR1 and CDR2: ENHRY and SYGVKD. The CDR3 loop spans 13 amino acids. J was trimmed by 0 bases and V by 11 bases; bases with no gene match: 3. The CDR3 region is CAVLAGSTDTQYF. The CDR3 DNA sequence: TGTGCCGTGCTAGCGGGAAGCACAGATACGCAGTATTTT.

V is TRBV7-3 and J is TRBJ2-3; D is unclear. The CDR3 spans 14 residues. The V and J ends lost 3 bases and 3 bases respectively, with 10 bases between them. Germline CDR1 and CDR2: SGHTA and FQGTGA. The CDR3 here is CASSFHLLTDTQYF. CDR3 nucleotide sequence: TGTGCCAGCAGCTTCCACCTACTTACAGATACGCAGTATTTT.

The J gene is TRBJ2-7, the V gene TRBV19, with D perhaps TRBD2 (6 bases). The CDR3 totals 15 residues. Trimming took off 5 bases at V and 8 bases at J, with 22 bases between the two ends. Germline CDR1 and CDR2: LNHDA and SQIVND (reference sequence). CDR3 in amino acids: CASSPRSWRAGKQYF. Here the CDR3 DNA reads TGTGCCAGTAGTCCCCGATCCTGGAGGGCCGGGAAGCAGTACTTC. Full variable domain (missing parts from reference TRBV19 and TRBJ2-7): DGGITQSPKYLFRKEGQNVTLSCEQNLNHDAMYWYRQDPGQGLRLIYYSQIVNDFQKGDIAEGYSVSREKKESFPLTVTSAQKNPTAFYLCASSPRSWRAGKQYFGPGTRLTVT.

In its sample, this clone was seen once. The chain couples TRBV19 to TRBJ2-7; 11 nucleotides agree with TRBD2. The germline CDR1 and CDR2 sequences are LNHDA and SQIVND (reference sequence). This CDR3 spans 15 amino acids. V lost 4 bases and J lost 3; bases outside the gene matches: 5. CDR3 region: CASSKETSGDYEQYF. The CDR3, as DNA: TGTGCCAGTAGTAAGGAGACTAGCGGGGACTACGAGCAGTACTTC.

This clone came up a few times. This sequence joins TRBV7-2 and TRBJ1-2, with 9 bases aligning to TRBD1. Germline-derived CDR1 and CDR2 are SGHTA and FQGNSA. The CDR3 loop spans 15 amino acids. Losses at the gene ends were 5 bases for V and 4 bases for J; bases not matched to a gene: 8. Written as DNA, the CDR3 is TGTGCCAGCAGCCACCGGGACAGGGTGGGCTATGGCTACACCTTC. Amino acids: CASSHRDRVGYGYTF.

This chain uses TRBV28 with TRBJ2-7; D remains ambiguous. Trimming cost V 3 bases and J 4 bases, with 7 bases left between them. Germline loops: CDR1 MDHEN, CDR2 SYDVKM. This CDR3 has 12 amino acids. In DNA form, the CDR3 reads TGTGCCAGCAGTTTTGGGGTGTACGAGCAGTACTTC. Translating gives CASSFGVYEQYF. Combining the CDR3 with reference TRBV28 and TRBJ2-7 gives the whole variable domain DVKVTQSSRYLVKRTGEKVFLECVQDMDHENMFWYRQDPGLGLRLIYFSYDVKMKEKGDIPEGYSVSREKKERFSLILESASTNQTSMYLCASSFGVYEQYFGPGTRLTVT.

The J gene is TRBJ1-1, the V gene TRBV9; 7 nucleotides match TRBD1. V trimming: 4 bases; J trimming: 2 bases; junction bases outside the gene matches: 11. The CDR3 covers 16 residues. Germline V gene sequence: CDR1 SGDLS, CDR2 YYNGEE. The CDR3 DNA follows: TGTGCCAGCAGCACCGGGACAGTGAGGGGAAACACTGAAGCTTTCTTT. This translates into CASSTGTVRGNTEAFF.

This chain uses TRBV30 with TRBJ1-4; D unclear. V was trimmed by 1 base and J by 8 bases, leaving 17 bases between them. Germline CDR1 and CDR2: GTSNPN and SVGIG (reference sequence). The CDR3 is 15 residues long. CDR3 loop: CAWSGMGGLREKLFF. The CDR3 region has the DNA TGTGCCTGGAGTGGTATGGGAGGGTTGCGCGAAAAACTGTTTTTT.

V is TRBV5-3 and J is TRBJ1-5; 11 bases agree with TRBD1. TRBV5-3 has ORF status, its function being uncertain. V was clipped by 0 bases and J by 0 bases; unmatched bases: 5. The length of the CDR3 is 18 residues. This chain's CDR3 is CARSLEDRGLPSNQPQHF. Here the CDR3 DNA reads TGTGCCAGAAGCTTGGAGGACAGGGGGCTCCCTAGCAATCAGCCCCAGCATTTT.

This chain connects TRBV7-9 to TRBJ2-7, with TRBD1 identical over 8 bases. CDR1 SEHNR and CDR2 FQNEAQ come from the germline V gene (reference sequence). V lost 5 bases to trimming and J lost 3 bases; unmatched junction nucleotides: 6. The CDR3 loop spans 14 amino acids. The CDR3 nucleotides read TGTGCCAGCAGCACCCGGGACAGGCGCTACGAGCAGTACTTC. This sequence encodes CASSTRDRRYEQYF.

The chain uses TRBV28 and TRBJ2-7; D is unclear. Trimming stripped 5 bases from V and 2 bases from J, with 16 bases between. The germline gives CDR1 MDHEN, CDR2 SYDVKM. This CDR3 comprises 15 residues. CDR3 in amino acids: CASSNSPPTPYEQYF. In nucleotides, the CDR3 is TGTGCCAGCAGTAATAGCCCACCCACCCCCTACGAGCAGTACTTC.

The chain uses TRBV4-3 and TRBJ1-4, with TRBD1 matching 10 bases. V shed 4 bases, J shed 0 bases, and the junction held 11 bases outside the gene matches. Germline lookup yields CDR1 LGHNA and CDR2 YSLEER. The CDR3 has 19 amino acids. This chain's CDR3 is CASSRRQGAHQPTNEKLFF. The CDR3 bases are TGCGCCAGCAGCCGACGACAGGGGGCGCATCAACCAACTAATGAAAAACTGTTTTTT.

This rearrangement joins TRBV11-2 to TRBJ1-4; 12 bases are shared with TRBD1. Trimming removed 0 bases from V and 2 bases from J; junction bases left unmatched: 4. Germline V gene sequence: CDR1 SGHAT, CDR2 FQNNGV. The CDR3 runs 18 residues. The CDR3 nucleotides are TGTGCCAGCAGCTTAGACGGGACAGGGGGCGCGACTAATGAAAAACTGTTTTTT. As protein: CASSLDGTGGATNEKLFF.

The sample holds one count of this clone. The gene calls are TRBV10-3 and TRBJ1-2; no definite D call. Looked up from germline, CDR1 is ENHRY and CDR2 is SYGVKD. This CDR3 has 15 amino acids. Trimming cost V 1 base and J 4 bases, with 13 bases left between them. CDR3 in DNA: TGTGCCATCAGTGAGTTGGGTACGGATTTCTATGGCTACACCTTC. Protein: CAISELGTDFYGYTF.

The chain employs TRBV6-1 and TRBJ2-3, with 11 bases lining up with TRBD2. V lost 1 base to trimming and J lost 2 bases; unmatched junction nucleotides: 5. CDR3 size: 17 residues. CDR1 MNHNS and CDR2 SASEGT come from the germline V gene. The CDR3 is CASSEETSGTPTDTQYF. DNA of the CDR3: TGTGCCAGCAGTGAAGAGACTAGCGGGACACCCACAGATACGCAGTATTTT.

DNA of the CDR3: TGTGCCAGCAGCCAAGATAAGGACGCCCCGTGGACCGGGGAGCTGTTTTTT. This codes for CASSQDKDAPWTGELFF. The V and J genes are TRBV14 and TRBJ2-2; D remains ambiguous. V lost 0 bases to trimming and J lost 5 bases, with 16 bases between them. Germline loops: CDR1 SGHDN, CDR2 FVKESK. The CDR3 has 17 residues.

This rearrangement joins TRBV7-2 to TRBJ2-7, with D perhaps matching TRBD1 or TRBD2 (5 bases each). Trimming stripped 2 bases from V and 4 bases from J, with 24 bases between. CDR3 length: 18 residues. Germline V gene lookup returns CDR1 SGHTA and CDR2 FQGNSA. The CDR3 sequence is CASSLLPGSPARLYEQYF. The CDR3 nucleotides read TGTGCCAGCAGCTTACTCCCAGGGAGTCCGGCGCGGCTATACGAGCAGTACTTC.

The chain combines TRBV10-3 with TRBJ2-2; 9 positions agree with TRBD2. The CDR3 has 16 residues. The junction had 8 bases not matched to a gene; V was cut back by 5 bases and J by 4 bases. Germline CDR1 and CDR2: ENHRY and SYGVKD. The CDR3: CAISPGGSGSTGELFF. The CDR3 region has the DNA TGTGCCATCAGTCCCGGGGGTAGCGGGAGCACCGGGGAGCTGTTTTTT.

The V and J genes are TRBV7-9 and TRBJ2-7; 7 bases fit TRBD1. Germline trimming cut 5 bases from V and 2 bases from J; bases unmatched to any gene: 12. The CDR3 is 16 residues long. Germline CDR1 SEHNR, CDR2 FQNEAQ (reference sequence). CDR3 amino acids: CASSANVRDRAYEQYF. The CDR3, as DNA: TGTGCCAGCAGCGCAAACGTAAGGGACAGAGCCTACGAGCAGTACTTC.

The V and J genes are TRBV4-1 and TRBJ2-2; 14 bases are shared with TRBD2. Germline V gene lookup returns CDR1 MGHRA and CDR2 YSYEKL. There are 21 residues in the CDR3. Trimming removed 1 base from V and 1 base from J; junction bases left unmatched: 11. The CDR3 DNA is TGCGCCAGCAGCCAAGTATCTTCGGGACTAGCGGGAGTCCGGAACACCGGGGAGCTGTTTTTT. It specifies CASSQVSSGLAGVRNTGELFF.

The chain couples TRBV5-1 to TRBJ1-1; D is uncertain. The CDR3 has 16 residues. Germline lookup yields CDR1 SGHRS and CDR2 YFSETQ. V lost 4 bases, J lost 1 base, and 17 bases lay in between. CDR3 nucleotide sequence: TGCGCCAGCAGCCCCCCCTCGAGATCCTCGAACACTGAAGCTTTCTTT. Translating it yields CASSPPSRSSNTEAFF.